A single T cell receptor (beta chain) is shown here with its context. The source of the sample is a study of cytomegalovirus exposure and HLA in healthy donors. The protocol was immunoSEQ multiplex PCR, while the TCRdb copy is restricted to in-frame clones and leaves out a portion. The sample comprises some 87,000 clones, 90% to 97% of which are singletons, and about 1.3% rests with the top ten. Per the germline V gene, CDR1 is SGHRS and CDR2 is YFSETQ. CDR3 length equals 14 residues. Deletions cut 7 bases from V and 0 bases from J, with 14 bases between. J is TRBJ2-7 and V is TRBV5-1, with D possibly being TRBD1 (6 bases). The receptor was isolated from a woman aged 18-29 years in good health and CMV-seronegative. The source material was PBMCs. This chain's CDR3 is CASQEQGHSYEQYF. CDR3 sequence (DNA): TGCGCCAGCCAAGAACAGGGACACTCCTACGAGCAGTACTTC.